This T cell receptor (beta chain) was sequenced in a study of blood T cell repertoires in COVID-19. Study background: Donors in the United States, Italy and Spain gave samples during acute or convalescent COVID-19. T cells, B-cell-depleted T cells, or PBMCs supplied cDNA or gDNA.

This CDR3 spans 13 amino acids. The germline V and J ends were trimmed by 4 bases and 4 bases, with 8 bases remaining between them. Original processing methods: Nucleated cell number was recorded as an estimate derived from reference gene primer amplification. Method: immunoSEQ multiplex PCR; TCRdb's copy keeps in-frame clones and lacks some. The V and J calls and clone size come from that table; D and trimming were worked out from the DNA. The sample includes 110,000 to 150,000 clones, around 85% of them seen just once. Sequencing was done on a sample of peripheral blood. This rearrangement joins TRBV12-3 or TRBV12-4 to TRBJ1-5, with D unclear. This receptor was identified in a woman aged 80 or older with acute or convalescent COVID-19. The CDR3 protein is CASSSGWNQPQHF. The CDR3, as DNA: TGTGCCAGCAGTTCTGGCTGGAATCAGCCCCAGCATTTT.